A single sample is the source of the 11 T cell receptor beta chains below, sequenced in a study of CD39 and CD103 CD8 tumor-infiltrating T cells. Clones were read by immunoSEQ multiplex PCR, and TCRdb kept only the in-frame ones, dropping some. The table shows under 4,500 clones, with roughly 63% occurring only once. Sequenced: CD39- CD103- CD8+ T cells sorted from the tumor. Subset of the sample: CD103-CD39- double-negative CD45RA- CD8 T cells. These TCRs come from a human donor with head and neck squamous cell carcinoma.

The rearrangement uses TRBV7-8 and TRBJ2-7, with TRBD1 matching over 7 bases. Germline V gene lookup returns CDR1 SGHVS and CDR2 FQNEAQ. The CDR3 is 15 amino acids. V gave up 6 bases and J gave up 0 bases; unmatched junction bases: 8. CDR3 protein: CASRAGTDNSYEQYF. CDR3 nucleotide sequence: TGTGCCAGCAGGGCCGGGACAGACAACTCCTACGAGCAGTACTTC.

The CDR3 loop is CASSPGASYEQYF. The CDR3 DNA follows: TGTGCCAGCAGCCCCGGGGCCTCCTACGAGCAGTACTTC. The chain couples TRBV27 to TRBJ2-7, with D possibly being TRBD1 or TRBD2 (5 bases each). The CDR3 extends over 13 amino acids. V lost 6 bases to trimming and J lost 0 bases, with 9 bases between them. The germline CDR1 and CDR2 sequences are MNHEY and SMNVEV (reference sequence).

The chain combines TRBV4-1 with TRBJ1-2; D possibly corresponds to TRBD1 (5 bases). Germline CDR1 MGHRA, CDR2 YSYEKL. Trimming removed 1 base at V and 6 bases at J, with 15 bases between. This CDR3 spans 15 amino acids. The CDR3 nucleotides read TGCGCCAGCAGCCAAGCGCCCGGACAAGGGAATGGCTACACCTTC. Translation: CASSQAPGQGNGYTF.

Written as DNA, the CDR3 is TGTGCCAGCAGCGGCTGGGACAGGGCGAACACTGAAGCTTTCTTT. Translating gives CASSGWDRANTEAFF. This chain connects TRBV7-9 to TRBJ1-1, with 9 bases matching TRBD1. Germline V lookup: CDR1 SEHNR, CDR2 FQNEAQ (reference sequence). Trimming cost V 5 bases and J 1 base; bases outside gene matches: 5. The CDR3 is 15 amino acids.

A few counts support this clone. The rearrangement links TRBV19 to TRBJ2-5; 9 bases are shared with TRBD1. V shed 0 bases and J 7 bases; nucleotides not matched to a gene: 9. The CDR3 is 16 amino acids. The germline V gene encodes CDR1 LNHDA and CDR2 SQIVND (reference sequence). CDR3 coding DNA: TGTGCCAGTAGTATAGATGGAGGGACAGGGACGGTGACCCAGTACTTC. Its protein is CASSIDGGTGTVTQYF.

This sequence joins TRBV28 and TRBJ2-7; D possibly corresponds to TRBD1 (6 bases). The CDR3 is 14 amino acids. Germline values: CDR1 MDHEN, CDR2 SYDVKM. V was trimmed by 6 bases and J by 0 bases, leaving 12 bases between them. CDR3 loop: CASSGQISSYEQYF. For the CDR3, the DNA is TGTGCCAGCAGCGGACAGATCAGCTCCTACGAGCAGTACTTC. Combining the CDR3 with reference TRBV28 and TRBJ2-7 gives the whole variable domain DVKVTQSSRYLVKRTGEKVFLECVQDMDHENMFWYRQDPGLGLRLIYFSYDVKMKEKGDIPEGYSVSREKKERFSLILESASTNQTSMYLCASSGQISSYEQYFGPGTRLTVT.

V and J are TRBV7-9 and TRBJ1-1; D is unresolved. CDR3 size: 12 residues. CDR1 and CDR2 from the germline V gene are SEHNR and FQNEAQ (reference sequence). Deletions cut 5 bases from V and 12 bases from J, with 16 bases between. The DNA of the CDR3 is TGTGCCAGCAGCCCAGTTCGGAGGGAATCTTTCTTT. It codes for CASSPVRRESFF.

This clone was counted a few times. The gene calls are TRBV28 and TRBJ1-4, with D perhaps matching TRBD1 (5 bases). CDR1 and CDR2 from the germline V gene are MDHEN and SYDVKM. Trimming shortened V by 1 base and J by 4 bases, and 10 bases separated the two germline ends. This CDR3 region has 15 residues. In nucleotides, the CDR3 is TGTGCCAGCAGTTTATTACCAGGGTTTAATGAAAAACTGTTTTTT. As protein: CASSLLPGFNEKLFF.

V is TRBV27 and J is TRBJ1-5; 11 positions agree with TRBD1. V shed 5 bases and J 5 bases; nucleotides not matched to a gene: 5. The CDR3 covers 15 residues. The germline CDR1 and CDR2 sequences are MNHEY and SMNVEV (reference sequence). CDR3: CASSPGTGGYQPQHF. The CDR3 DNA sequence: TGTGCCAGCAGTCCCGGGACAGGGGGGTATCAGCCCCAGCATTTT.

The J gene is TRBJ2-4, the V gene TRBV10-2; D remains ambiguous. Germline lookup yields CDR1 WSHSY and CDR2 SAAADI. This CDR3 has 16 amino acids. V was pared by 2 bases and J by 2 bases, with 13 bases between. The CDR3 loop is CASSEARITTKNIQYF. The CDR3 DNA follows: TGCGCCAGCAGTGAGGCGAGAATTACTACCAAAAACATTCAGTACTTC.

The chain employs TRBV4-3 and TRBJ2-1, with 8 bases matching TRBD1. V lost 1 base, J lost 6 bases, and 11 bases stayed unmatched. The CDR3 is made up of 17 amino acids. Germline loops: CDR1 LGHNA, CDR2 YSLEER. CDR3 protein: CASSQAFPGQAVNEQFF. The CDR3 DNA is TGCGCCAGCAGCCAAGCCTTCCCGGGACAGGCGGTCAATGAGCAGTTCTTC.